One sample yielded the 7 T cell receptor beta chains listed below, sequenced in a study of OX40 agonist ivuxolimab in advanced cancers. Assay used: immunoSEQ multiplex PCR; TCRdb lists only in-frame clones, some missing. Here the sample spans around 60,000 clones, 70% to 90% being singletons. Here the sequenced sample was CD4+ or CD8+ T cells sorted from blood, taken in a trial of the OX40 agonist ivuxolimab. The source of these receptors is an adult with an advanced solid tumor such as melanoma, head and neck, liver or kidney cancer.

The chain combines TRBV10-1 with TRBJ1-2; D unclear. This CDR3 region has 13 residues. The V end lost 8 bases, the J end lost 4 bases, and 14 bases lay between the germline ends. Looked up from germline, CDR1 is WNHNN and CDR2 is SYGVQD (reference sequence). CDR3 amino acids: CASVFRRIYGYTF. CDR3 in DNA: TGCGCCAGCGTCTTTCGACGGATCTATGGCTACACCTTC.

This sequence joins TRBV19 and TRBJ1-5; TRBD1 might be the D (5 bases). Germline CDR1 LNHDA, CDR2 SQIVND (reference sequence). Deletions cut 2 bases from V and 5 bases from J, with 22 bases between. This CDR3 region has 18 residues. DNA for the CDR3: TGTGCCAGTAGTATAATTTTTCTTGGGCAGGGAGTTGATCAGCCCCAGCATTTT. This sequence encodes CASSIIFLGQGVDQPQHF.

This clone showed up just once. The V and J genes are TRBV5-5 and TRBJ2-7, with 10 positions matching TRBD1. The CDR3 covers 15 residues. In germline, CDR1 is SGHKS, CDR2 YYEKEE (reference sequence). With V trimmed by 4 bases and J by 4 bases, 8 bases remained unmatched. DNA of the CDR3: TGTGCCAGCAGCCTCGACCCGGGACAGGGGTACGAGCAGTACTTC. Amino acids: CASSLDPGQGYEQYF.

This chain joins TRBV28 and TRBJ1-2; D is undetermined. This CDR3 is built from 12 residues. The V end was cut by 4 bases, the J end by 8 bases, with 11 bases between. CDR1 and CDR2 from the germline V gene are MDHEN and SYDVKM. The CDR3 sequence: CASSSLRVGYTF. CDR3 nucleotides: TGTGCCAGCAGTTCCCTCCGGGTAGGCTACACCTTC.

DNA for the CDR3: TGTGCCAGCAGCTTATCTGTTAGTACCAGATCCTACGAGCAGTACTTC. Residues: CASSLSVSTRSYEQYF. The chain recombines TRBV7-8 with TRBJ2-7; no clear D gene. In germline, CDR1 is SGHVS, CDR2 FQNEAQ. V lost 2 bases to trimming and J lost 1 base, with 15 bases between them. This CDR3 is 16 amino acids long.

Here the CDR3 DNA reads TGTGCCAGCAGCTTCTTGGGGCTATACGAGCAGTACTTC. Protein: CASSFLGLYEQYF. This chain joins TRBV7-9 and TRBJ2-7; tentative D call: TRBD1 (5 bases). Trimming took 3 bases from V and 4 from J, leaving 10 bases between them. The germline V gene has CDR1 SEHNR and CDR2 FQNEAQ (reference sequence). The CDR3 has 13 residues.

The CDR3 DNA sequence: TGTGCCAGCAGTACCTCCGGGACAGCCGAGGACGAGCAGTACTTC. Protein product: CASSTSGTAEDEQYF. J is TRBJ2-7 and V is TRBV27; 7 nucleotides agree with TRBD1. V lost 5 bases to trimming and J lost 5 bases; unmatched junction nucleotides: 12. The CDR3 consists of 15 residues. CDR1 and CDR2 from the germline V gene are MNHEY and SMNVEV (reference sequence).